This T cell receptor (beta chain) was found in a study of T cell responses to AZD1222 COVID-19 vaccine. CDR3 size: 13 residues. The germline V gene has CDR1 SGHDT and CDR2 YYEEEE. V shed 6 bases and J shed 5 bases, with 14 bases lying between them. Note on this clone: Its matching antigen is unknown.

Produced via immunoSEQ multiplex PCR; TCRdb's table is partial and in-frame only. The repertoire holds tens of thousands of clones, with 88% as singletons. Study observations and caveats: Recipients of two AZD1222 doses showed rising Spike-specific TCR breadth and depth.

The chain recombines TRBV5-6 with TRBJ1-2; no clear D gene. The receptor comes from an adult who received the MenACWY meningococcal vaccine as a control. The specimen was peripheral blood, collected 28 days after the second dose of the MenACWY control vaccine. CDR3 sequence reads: CASTLNEGYGYTF. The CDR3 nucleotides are TGTGCCAGCACCCTAAACGAGGGTTATGGCTACACCTTC.